What follows are 25 T cell receptor beta chains derived from one specimen sequenced in a study of CD8+CD57+ T cells in acquired aplastic anemia. The TCR beta profiling, which covered VDJ combination and CDR3 sequence, was carried out using genomic DNA as the template. TCRdb redid the calling of the reads with MiXCR, one entry per CDR3 protein. The sample has about 190,000 distinct CDR3 sequences; around three fifths are singletons. Input material: sorted CD4+, CD8+, or CD8+CD57+ T cells (not recorded which) from PBMCs. These TCRs come from a human donor with severe aplastic anemia or a healthy control (not recorded which).

This sequence joins TRBV10-3 and TRBJ2-5; the D gene could be TRBD1 or TRBD2 (5 bases each). The germline gives CDR1 ENHRY, CDR2 SYGVKD. V was cut by 3 bases and J by 6 bases, with 14 bases left in between. This CDR3 region has 14 residues. The CDR3, as DNA: TGTGCCATCAGTGATCTGTCTGAGGGGAAGACCCAGTACTTC. Encoded protein: CAISDLSEGKTQYF.

V gene TRBV6-4 combines with J gene TRBJ2-5, with D perhaps matching TRBD2 (6 bases). The germline V gene has CDR1 MRHNA and CDR2 SNTAGT. Trimming cost V 5 bases and J 5 bases, with 12 bases left between them. The CDR3 is made up of 13 amino acids. As DNA, the CDR3 is TGTGCCAGCAGTCCCGGGGGATATGAGACCCAGTACTTC. Its translation: CASSPGGYETQYF.

This clonotype was seen many times. The rearrangement joins TRBV9 to TRBJ1-1; D not certain. This CDR3 has 13 residues. Per germline, CDR1 SGDLS and CDR2 YYNGEE. V lost 3 bases and J lost 3, with 9 bases in between. The CDR3 reads CASSGPEDTEAFF. In nucleotides, the CDR3 is TGTGCCAGCAGCGGCCCGGAGGACACTGAAGCTTTCTTT.

Worth noting for this clonotype: The junction and the germline gene differ at one end; a read error may be behind it. V is TRBV29-1 and J is TRBJ1-1, with a possible D match to TRBD1 (5 bases). The CDR3 extends over 11 amino acids. The germline CDR1 and CDR2 sequences are SQVTM and ANQGSEA. The CDR3 DNA is TGCAGCGTTGAGGTAGGGGCCGTCAATTCCTTT. This translates into CSVEVGAVNSF.

The rearrangement joins TRBV24-1 to TRBJ2-1, with 8 nucleotides matching TRBD2. This CDR3 has 15 amino acids. Germline V gene sequence: CDR1 KGHDR, CDR2 SFDVKD. The V segment lost 1 base and the J segment 4 bases; nucleotides outside the gene matches: 2. The CDR3 bases are TGTGCCACCAGTGATTTACTAGCGGATTACAATGAGCAGTTCTTC. The encoded protein is CATSDLLADYNEQFF.

This CDR3 reads CASSTQGAYGYTF. The CDR3 nucleotides are TGTGCCAGCAGTACACAGGGGGCCTATGGCTACACCTTC. The chain carries TRBV2 and TRBJ1-2; 9 bases match TRBD1. The CDR3 length is 13 residues. The germline V gene encodes CDR1 SNHLY and CDR2 FYNNEI. Germline trimming cut 5 bases from V and 4 bases from J; bases unmatched to any gene: 2.

The chain couples TRBV7-3 to TRBJ2-3; D may be TRBD2 (6 bases). V was cut by 5 bases and J by 0 bases, with 12 bases left in between. This CDR3 is 15 amino acids long. The germline V gene has CDR1 SGHTA and CDR2 FQGTGA. The chain's CDR3 is CASSNDGTSTDTQYF. The CDR3 DNA reads TGTGCCAGCAGCAACGACGGGACTAGCACAGATACGCAGTATTTT.

V usage is TRBV4-2 and J usage is TRBJ2-7; 10 bases are shared with TRBD2. With 3 bases clipped from V and 3 bases from J, the junction kept 11 bases outside the gene matches. The CDR3 is 17 amino acids. Per the germline V gene, CDR1 is LGHNA and CDR2 is YNFKEQ. CDR3 protein: CASSHPRAGTSDYEQYF. CDR3 DNA sequence: TGTGCCAGCAGCCATCCCCGCGCCGGGACTAGCGACTACGAGCAGTACTTC.

This clonotype was detected ten times or more. The rearrangement uses TRBV11-1 and TRBJ2-5; D perhaps matches TRBD1 (6 bases). CDR3 size: 14 residues. CDR1 SGHAT and CDR2 FQDESV come from the germline V gene (reference sequence). V lost 5 bases and J 5 bases, leaving 15 bases between the germline ends. The CDR3 DNA reads TGTGCCAGCAGCCTTGACTGGGGACACGAGACCCAGTACTTC. Translating gives CASSLDWGHETQYF.

Ten or more counts support this clonotype. The chain has TRBV12-3 or TRBV12-4 and TRBJ2-1; TRBD2 matches 11 bases. The CDR3 sequence is 16 residues long. Trimming cost V 6 bases and J 0 bases; bases outside gene matches: 4. The CDR3 sequence is CASRPLAGGSYNEQFF. The CDR3 DNA follows: TGTGCCAGCAGACCGCTAGCGGGGGGCTCCTACAATGAGCAGTTCTTC.

The chain uses TRBV7-9 and TRBJ1-1, with TRBD1 matching over 7 bases. V trimming: 4 bases; J trimming: 1 base; junction bases outside the gene matches: 9. The CDR3 consists of 16 residues. CDR1 SEHNR and CDR2 FQNEAQ come from the germline V gene (reference sequence). The CDR3 reads CASSSLGGQRNTEAFF. The CDR3, as DNA: TGTGCCAGCAGCTCCCTAGGGGGACAGCGGAACACTGAAGCTTTCTTT.

The rearrangement joins TRBV7-2 to TRBJ1-2; D remains unclear. Trimming cost V 5 bases and J 8 bases, with 18 bases left between them. The CDR3 spans 14 residues. Germline CDR1 reads SGHTA; CDR2 reads FQGNSA. The CDR3 loop is CASSHLRGSAGYTF. Written as DNA, the CDR3 is TGTGCCAGCAGCCACTTGAGAGGGTCTGCCGGCTACACCTTC.

This clonotype was found a few times. CDR3 coding DNA: TGTGCCAGCAGTTTCTCCGGATGGGATGTCATTCAGTACTTC. Its translation: CASSFSGWDVIQYF. The chain employs TRBV27 and TRBJ2-4; no definite D call. This CDR3 spans 14 amino acids. Germline V gives CDR1 MNHEY, CDR2 SMNVEV (reference sequence). V lost 3 bases and J 9 bases, leaving 15 bases between the germline ends.

Notes on this clonotype: Because it lacks the conserved phenylalanine or tryptophan at the end, this CDR3 is likely a read error. This chain connects TRBV9 to TRBJ2-1, with 15 bases lining up with TRBD2. The germline V gene encodes CDR1 SGDLS and CDR2 YYNGEE. The CDR3 totals 19 residues. V was clipped by 2 bases and J by 0 bases; unmatched bases: 6. This CDR3 is CASSVGLAGGASSYNEQFL. As DNA, the CDR3 is TGTGCCAGCAGCGTGGGACTAGCGGGGGGTGCTAGCTCCTACAATGAGCAGTTCCTC.

J is TRBJ1-2 and V is TRBV10-3, with 7 bases matching TRBD1. V shed 6 bases and J 3 bases; nucleotides not matched to a gene: 1. The CDR3 spans 12 residues. Germline V gene sequence: CDR1 ENHRY, CDR2 SYGVKD. The chain's CDR3 is CAIRGTDYGYTF. CDR3 DNA sequence: TGTGCCATCAGGGGGACAGACTATGGCTACACCTTC.

This sequence joins TRBV12-3 or TRBV12-4 and TRBJ2-2; a possible D gene is TRBD2 (6 bases). The length of the CDR3 is 13 residues. V lost 6 bases, J lost 8 bases, and 13 bases lay in between. The DNA of the CDR3 is TGTGCCAGCAGCATTACTCTAGCGGGGGAGCTGTTTTTT. This translates into CASSITLAGELFF.

Here the CDR3 DNA reads TGTGCCAGCAGCTTAGAAAGCGGGAGGACAGTAAATAACTATGGCTACACCTTC. Its protein is CASSLESGRTVNNYGYTF. The V and J genes are TRBV7-8 and TRBJ1-2; the D gene is possibly TRBD1 (6 bases). Deletions cut 1 base from V and 1 base from J, with 19 bases between. Germline V gene lookup returns CDR1 SGHVS and CDR2 FQNEAQ. This CDR3 region has 18 residues.

A single count supports this clonotype. For the CDR3, the DNA is TGTGCCAGCAGCTTATCGGGGAGCGACGAGCAGTACTTC. It yields the protein CASSLSGSDEQYF. V and J are TRBV5-8 and TRBJ2-7, with a weak D call TRBD2 (5 bases). CDR1 is SGHTS and CDR2 is YDEGEE in the germline V gene. V shed 2 bases and J shed 5 bases, with 11 bases lying between them. This CDR3 is 13 amino acids long.

This chain uses TRBV7-9 with TRBJ2-2, with D possibly matching TRBD2 (7 bases). The CDR3 sequence is 16 residues long. Between the trimmed V and J ends, which lost 5 bases and 5 bases, there was a span of 18 bases. CDR1 SEHNR and CDR2 FQNEAQ come from the germline V gene (reference sequence). The CDR3 loop reads CASSPTVGGRTGELFF. CDR3 nucleotide sequence: TGTGCCAGCAGCCCCACGGTGGGGGGGCGGACCGGGGAGCTGTTTTTT.

With respect to this clonotype: A junction end diverges from the germline sequence, so it may reflect a read error. The chain links TRBV29-1 to TRBJ2-1, with a possible D match to TRBD2 (6 bases). Germline-derived CDR1 and CDR2 are SQVTM and ANQGSEA. The length of the CDR3 is 13 residues. The CDR3 reads CGVVAARYNEQFF. The CDR3, as DNA: TGCGGCGTTGTAGCGGCAAGGTACAATGAGCAGTTCTTC.

This clonotype was seen repeatedly, ten times or more. V gene TRBV24-1 combines with J gene TRBJ2-7, with D tentatively TRBD1 or TRBD2 (5 bases each). The V gene lost 4 bases and the J gene lost 2 bases, with 20 bases spanning the gap. CDR1 and CDR2 from the germline V gene are KGHDR and SFDVKD. The CDR3 runs 17 residues. This CDR3 reads CATSDLKPRDEAYEQYF. CDR3 bases: TGTGCCACCAGTGACCTAAAGCCCCGGGACGAGGCCTACGAGCAGTACTTC.

This clonotype was picked up one time. The rearrangement joins TRBV10-3 to TRBJ2-3; 12 bases map to TRBD2. The germline gives CDR1 ENHRY, CDR2 SYGVKD. V lost 6 bases, J lost 2 bases, and 6 bases stayed unmatched. The CDR3 consists of 16 residues. CDR3 loop: CAISRLAGAHTDTQYF. Here the CDR3 DNA reads TGTGCCATCAGCCGACTAGCGGGGGCCCACACAGATACGCAGTATTTT.

The chain uses TRBV7-2 and TRBJ2-1, with unresolved D. The CDR3 runs 15 residues. Trimming shortened V by 6 bases and J by 1 base, and 13 bases separated the two germline ends. Germline V gives CDR1 SGHTA, CDR2 FQGNSA. The CDR3 protein is CASRPYPRSYNEQFF. The CDR3 region has the DNA TGTGCCAGCAGACCCTACCCGCGATCCTACAATGAGCAGTTCTTC.

This sequence joins TRBV6-4 and TRBJ1-5; D uncertain. CDR1 and CDR2 from the germline V gene are MRHNA and SNTAGT. The V and J ends lost 4 bases and 3 bases respectively, with 13 bases between them. The CDR3 has 15 amino acids. DNA of the CDR3: TGTGCCAGCAGTGTGGAGGCAGGAAACAATCAGCCCCAGCATTTT. Encoded protein: CASSVEAGNNQPQHF.

As to this clonotype: The junction shows a germline mismatch at one end, possibly a read error. CDR3: CASSSWGNTEAFF. The CDR3 DNA reads TGTGCCAGTAGTTCTTGGGGTAACACTGAAGCCTTCTTT. The V call is TRBV19, the J call TRBJ1-1; no firm D call. CDR1 and CDR2 from the germline V gene are LNHDA and SQIVND (reference sequence). This CDR3 comprises 13 residues.